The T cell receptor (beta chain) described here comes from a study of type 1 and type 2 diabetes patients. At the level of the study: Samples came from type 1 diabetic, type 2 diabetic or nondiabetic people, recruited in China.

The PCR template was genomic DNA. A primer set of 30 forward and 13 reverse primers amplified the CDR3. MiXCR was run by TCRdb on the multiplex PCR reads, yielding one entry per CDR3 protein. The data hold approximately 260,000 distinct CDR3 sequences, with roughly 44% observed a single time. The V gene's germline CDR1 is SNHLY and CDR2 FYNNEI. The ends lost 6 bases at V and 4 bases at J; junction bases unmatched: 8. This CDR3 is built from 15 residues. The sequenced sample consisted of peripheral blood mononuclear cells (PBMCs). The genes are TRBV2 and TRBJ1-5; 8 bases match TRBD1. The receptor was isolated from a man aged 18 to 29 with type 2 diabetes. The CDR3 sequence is CASRPTGARNQPQHF. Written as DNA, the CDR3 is TGTGCCAGCAGACCGACAGGGGCTCGAAATCAGCCCCAGCATTTT.